These T cell receptor beta chains were read from a single sample in a study of CD8+CD57+ T cells in acquired aplastic anemia. TCRdb itself ran the reads through MiXCR, one entry per CDR3 protein. The data hold fewer than 250,000 distinct CDR3 sequences, with more than 45% observed a single time. Sequenced material: sorted CD4+, CD8+, or CD8+CD57+ T cells (not recorded which) from PBMCs. These TCRs come from a human donor with aplastic anemia. Both conserved end residues are part of each CDR3. A D gene is named only where the DNA matches it firmly. The size field is filled for only some rows; it gives once, few, many or a size class.

abundance	v_gene	j_gene	d_gene	CDR3nt	CDR3aa
many	TRBV11-2	TRBJ2-7	.	TGTGCCAGCAGACCATACAGGGATTCATCCTACGAGCAGTACTTC	CASRPYRDSSYEQYF
.	TRBV24-1	TRBJ1-5	.	TGTGCCACCAGTGATTTCGAGGGTCAGCCCCAGCATTTT	CATSDFEGQPQHF
many	TRBV7-6	TRBJ2-7	TRBD1	TGTGCCAGCAGCCCCCCAGGGGGAAAGCACCACGAGCAGTACTTC	CASSPPGGKHHEQYF
.	TRBV29-1	TRBJ1-2	.	TGCAGCGTTGAAGAGGGGCTGAACTATGGCTACACCTTC	CSVEEGLNYGYTF
many	TRBV27	TRBJ1-6	TRBD1	TGTGCCAGCAGTTTCGACAGGGACGGACCCCTCCACTTT	CASSFDRDGPLHF
once	TRBV9	TRBJ2-7	.	TGTGCCAGCAGCGTAGCGACGGGGGCCTCCTACGAGCAGTACTTC	CASSVATGASYEQYF
.	TRBV29-1	TRBJ1-1	.	TGCAGCGTTGAATTGGGGCTTATTGAAGCTTTCTTT	CSVELGLIEAFF
.	TRBV5-1	TRBJ2-1	TRBD1	TGCGCCAGCAGCCCCAGGACAGGGGAAGGCTCCTACAATGAGCAGTTCTTC	CASSPRTGEGSYNEQFF
.	TRBV10-1	TRBJ1-1	TRBD1	TGCGCCAGCAGAGTAGGGACAGGGGTCACTGAAGCTTTCTTT	CASRVGTGVTEAFF
.	TRBV2	TRBJ1-2	TRBD1	TGTGCCAGCAATGTCGGACAGGGTGGTGGCTACACCTTC	CASNVGQGGGYTF
.	TRBV29-1	TRBJ2-1	.	TGCAGCCTCCTGAGGGCAGGTCGCAATGAGCAGTTCTTC	CSLLRAGRNEQFF
.	TRBV4-3	TRBJ2-2	TRBD2	TGCGCCAGCAGCCAGACTTCCGGGACTAGCGGGGGGATGAGCGCCGGGGAGCTGTTTTTT	CASSQTSGTSGGMSAGELFF
many	TRBV9	TRBJ2-7	.	TGTGCCAGCAGCGTAGGTGAAGGTTCCTACGAGCAGTACTTC	CASSVGEGSYEQYF
few	TRBV7-9	TRBJ2-4	TRBD1	TGTGCCAGCAGCCCCGGGACAGGGGTAGGAGGCCACCCGGCCTGGACCAAAAACATTCAGTACTTC	CASSPGTGVGGHPAWTKNIQYF
once	TRBV10-1	TRBJ2-7	.	TGCGCCAGCACTGAGGCTGCAGGGGGAGGTTACGAGCAGTACTTC	CASTEAAGGGYEQYF
many	TRBV5-8	TRBJ1-1	.	TGTGCCAGCAGCTTGGAAACGATTCGGGAAGCTTTCTTT	CASSLETIREAFF
.	TRBV12-3/TRBV12-4	TRBJ2-3	.	TGTGCCAGCAGAGATACGCAGTATTTT	CASRDTQYF
many	TRBV19	TRBJ1-1	.	TGTGCCAGTAGTATAACAGGGTTATCTGCGAACACTGAAGCTTTCTTT	CASSITGLSANTEAFF
many	TRBV29-1	TRBJ2-1	.	TGCAGCGTTGACACGTTCGACTATGAGCAGTTCTTC	CSVDTFDYEQFF
.	TRBV7-8	TRBJ1-5	.	TGTGCCAGCAGCCCTAGTGCCCAGCATTTT	CASSPSAQHF
.	TRBV5-8	TRBJ1-2	TRBD1	TGCGCCAGCAGCATGGACAGGGGGCATGGCTACACCTTC	CASSMDRGHGYTF
many	TRBV7-3	TRBJ2-1	.	TGTGCCAGCAGCTTAGGGGGGAGGGGGGACAATGAGCAGTTCTTC	CASSLGGRGDNEQFF
.	TRBV19	TRBJ1-2	TRBD1	TGTGCCAGTAGGACTGTGGAGGGACAGGGGAGCCTTGGCTACACCTTC	CASRTVEGQGSLGYTF
.	TRBV28	TRBJ2-7	TRBD1	TGTGCCAGCGCTCGAACAGGGGCGGTTCCCTACGAGCAGTACTTC	CASARTGAVPYEQYF
few	TRBV5-1	TRBJ1-1	.	TGCGCCAGCAGCTTGGAGGGGGGGAACACTGAAGCTTTCTTT	CASSLEGGNTEAFF
many	TRBV29-1	TRBJ2-7	TRBD1	TGCAGCGTGGCCGGGACAGGGATCTTCTACGAGCAGTACTTC	CSVAGTGIFYEQYF
.	TRBV10-3	TRBJ2-7	.	TGTGCCATCAGTGATTTTGTGGGGGGCACAGATACGCAGTATTTC	CAISDFVGGTDTQYF
many	TRBV19	TRBJ2-1	.	TGTGCCAGTAGTAATTCTCGGGCGACCTACTCGAATGAGCAGTTCTTC	CASSNSRATYSNEQFF
.	TRBV25-1	TRBJ2-1	TRBD1	TGTGCCAGCTCCTATGGACAGGCGAACAATGAGCCGTTCTTC	CASSYGQANNEPFF
once	TRBV5-1	TRBJ2-1	.	TGCGCCAGCAGCTTGGGAGCGGAAGGACCTTACGGTGAGCAGTTCTTC	CASSLGAEGPYGEQFF
many	TRBV20-1	TRBJ1-2	.	TGCAGTGCTAGAGATCTGGACAAGGAACTCTATGGCTACACCTTC	CSARDLDKELYGYTF
.	TRBV7-8	TRBJ2-3	TRBD1	TGTGCCAGCAGCTTGGGGACAGGAGCAGATACGCAGTATTTT	CASSLGTGADTQYF
.	TRBV2	TRBJ1-2	.	TGTGCCAGGACAGGCACCTATGGCTACACCTTC	CARTGTYGYTF
.	TRBV7-9	TRBJ2-3	.	TGTGCCAGCAGCCTCCGTTTGAGGGCCGGTTGGACAGATACGCAGTATTTT	CASSLRLRAGWTDTQYF
.	TRBV2	TRBJ1-1	TRBD1	TGTGCCAGCAGTGGTTCGGGACAGCCGAACACTGAAGCTTTCTTT	CASSGSGQPNTEAFF
many	TRBV27	TRBJ1-5	.	TGTGCCAGCAGTTTACTACCGAACAATCAGCCCCAGCATTTT	CASSLLPNNQPQHF
many	TRBV7-9	TRBJ2-7	.	TGTGCCAGCAGGGGGGGCAACTACGAGCAGTACTTC	CASRGGNYEQYF
.	TRBV20-1	TRBJ2-5	.	TGCAGTGCTAGAGCGGTAGGGGAGACCCAGTACTTC	CSARAVGETQYF
many	TRBV20-1	TRBJ1-5	TRBD1	TGCAGTGCATACGACAGGGAACAAGATAGCAATCAGCCCCAGCATTTT	CSAYDREQDSNQPQHF
few	TRBV6-4	TRBJ2-6	TRBD1	TGTGCCAGCAGTGAAGGTCGAGGGGGCTACGCCTCTGGGGCCAACGTCCTGACTTTC	CASSEGRGGYASGANVLTF
.	TRBV27	TRBJ1-1	.	TGTGCCAGCAGTTTCGGACAGAACACTGAAGCTTTCTTT	CASSFGQNTEAFF
few	TRBV7-9	TRBJ2-5	.	TGTGCCAGCAGCTTGGCTAGAATATTCGGGACCCAGTACTTC	CASSLARIFGTQYF
few	TRBV12-3/TRBV12-4	TRBJ2-7	TRBD2	TGTGCCAGCAGTTCTAGCGGAACCCAAACTAAACCCTACGAGCAGTACTTC	CASSSSGTQTKPYEQYF
.	TRBV15	TRBJ1-2	.	TGTGCCACCAGCAGAGATCGAGATATTACGGAAGGTGGCTACACCTTC	CATSRDRDITEGGYTF
many	TRBV5-8	TRBJ2-7	.	TGTGCCAGCAGGGGTCTTACAGTCCCCTACGAGCAGTACTTC	CASRGLTVPYEQYF
.	TRBV28	TRBJ2-7	.	TGTGCCAGCAGCCCATGGGAGCAGTACTTC	CASSPWEQYF
.	TRBV29-1	TRBJ2-2	TRBD2	TGCAGTGCTCTAGCGGTCGCGAACACCGGGGAGCTGTTTTTT	CSALAVANTGELFF
.	TRBV7-2	TRBJ2-3	.	TGTGCCAGCAGCTTAAGGCTCAGCACAGATACGCAGTATTTT	CASSLRLSTDTQYF
.	TRBV7-9	TRBJ2-3	TRBD2	TGTGCCAGCAGCCAGCTAAAAACCGGGACTAGGCCTTGGGATGAGCAGTATTTT	CASSQLKTGTRPWDEQYF
.	TRBV10-2	TRBJ1-2	.	TGCGCCAGCAGTGAGAGAGACTATGGCTACACCTTC	CASSERDYGYTF
.	TRBV4-1	TRBJ2-1	.	TGCGCCAGCAGCCAAGATGCTTGGGCGGGACCAAAGGACAATGAGCAGTTCTTC	CASSQDAWAGPKDNEQFF